A selection of T cell receptor beta chains follows, all from one sample in a study of blood T cell repertoires in COVID-19. Profiling relied on immunoSEQ multiplex PCR, and the TCRdb table lists in-frame clones only, not all of them. This repertoire shows about 440,000 clones, 80% to 90% found once; its top ten account for about 4.5%. Sequenced material: peripheral blood. The receptors were gathered from a woman between 25 and 40 years old with acute or convalescent COVID-19. The CDR3 runs from the conserved cysteine through the conserved F or W. A D gene is named only where the DNA matches it firmly. Expanded clones are given a class, and other clones once, few, many or no size at all.

D | J | V | size | DNA | CDR3
TRBD1 | TRBJ1-2 | TRBV29-1 | . | TGCAGCGTCACCGGGACAGCCGACTATGGCTACACCTTC | CSVTGTADYGYTF
. | TRBJ2-7 | TRBV2 | . | TGTGCCAGCAGTGCTTTGTTCGGGGCGGGGGAGCAGTACTTC | CASSALFGAGEQYF
TRBD2 | TRBJ2-1 | TRBV7-2 | . | TGTGCCAGCAGCTCACCAAGCGGGGGGGCGATTACTGAGCAGTTCTTC | CASSSPSGGAITEQFF
. | TRBJ2-7 | TRBV10-3 | . | TGTGCCATCAGTGACAACTCCTACGAGCAGTACTTC | CAISDNSYEQYF
. | TRBJ1-5 | TRBV28 | . | TGTGCCAGCACCGGGGGAGGGCCCCAGCATTTT | CASTGGGPQHF
TRBD2 | TRBJ2-5 | TRBV29-1 | . | TGCAGCGTTGTGGGTGGCGGGGGGGCCGAGACCCAGTACTTC | CSVVGGGGAETQYF
TRBD2 | TRBJ2-1 | TRBV9 | . | TGTGCCAGCAGCGCCGGGGGGTTCGGCAATGAGCAGTTCTTC | CASSAGGFGNEQFF
TRBD1 | TRBJ1-4 | TRBV11-2 | . | TGTGCCAGCAGCATCAGGACAGGGGCAACTAATGAAAAACTGTTTTTT | CASSIRTGATNEKLFF
. | TRBJ1-3 | TRBV6-5 | . | TGTGCCAGCCGCCGACAGACGGGCTCTGGAAACACCATATATTTT | CASRRQTGSGNTIYF
TRBD1 | TRBJ2-1 | TRBV5-1 | . | TGCGCCAGCAGCTGGGGACAGGGGGACCACAATGAGCAGTTCTTC | CASSWGQGDHNEQFF
. | TRBJ1-5 | TRBV19 | . | TGTGCCAGTAGTCCCCGGGGGTCCCCGCCTCAGCCCCAGCATTTT | CASSPRGSPPQPQHF
. | TRBJ1-5 | TRBV28 | . | TGTGCCAGCAGTTCCCCGTCGCCCCAGCATTTT | CASSSPSPQHF
TRBD1 | TRBJ2-5 | TRBV25-1 | . | TGTGCCAGCAGTGACCCGACAGGGGAAAGAACCCAGTACTTC | CASSDPTGERTQYF
TRBD1 | TRBJ2-7 | TRBV13 | . | TGTGCCAGCAGCTCCAGGGGGCGCAACGAGCAGTACTTC | CASSSRGRNEQYF
. | TRBJ1-5 | TRBV27 | . | TGTGCCAGCAGTTTCCAGTTTGATCAGCCCCAGCATTTT | CASSFQFDQPQHF
TRBD2 | TRBJ2-3 | TRBV5-6 | once | TGTGCCAGCAGCTTGGAAGGTAGCGGGGTTACAGATACGCAGTATTTT | CASSLEGSGVTDTQYF
TRBD2 | TRBJ2-5 | TRBV7-2 | many | TGTGCCAGCAGCTCCCCCGGGGCTAGCGGGGAGACCCAGTACTTC | CASSSPGASGETQYF
. | TRBJ2-2 | TRBV10-1 | . | TGCGCCAGCAACGGGAACACCGGGGAGCTGTTTTTT | CASNGNTGELFF
TRBD1 | TRBJ2-1 | TRBV24-1 | few | TGTGCCACCAGTGATACCCGGGGGGACAGGGCCTACAATGAGCAGTTCTTC | CATSDTRGDRAYNEQFF
. | TRBJ2-5 | TRBV28 | . | TGTGCCAGCAGTATGCAGGCGACGTCTACCCAGTACTTC | CASSMQATSTQYF
. | TRBJ2-5 | TRBV19 | . | TGTGCCAGTAGTATATTGGGGGCGCCCCAAGAGACCCAGTACTTC | CASSILGAPQETQYF
. | TRBJ1-1 | TRBV6-1 | . | TGTGCCAGCAGTGATGGGGGGGCAGTTACCACTGAAGCTTTCTTT | CASSDGGAVTTEAFF
TRBD1 | TRBJ2-4 | TRBV6-1 | . | TGTGCCAGCAGTGAGGGACAGGGGCTTAACATTCAGTACTTC | CASSEGQGLNIQYF
TRBD1 | TRBJ2-5 | TRBV7-3 | . | TGTGCCAGCAGCCAGGGGACAGGGGTTCGAGAGACCCAGTACTTC | CASSQGTGVRETQYF
TRBD2 | TRBJ2-7 | TRBV3-1/TRBV3-2 | . | TGTGCCAGCGCCAAAACAGTAGCGGGGTCCATCCACGAGCAGTACTTC | CASAKTVAGSIHEQYF
TRBD1 | TRBJ1-2 | TRBV24-1 | few | TGTGCCACCAGTGATTCGTCAGGGGGCGCCTATGGCTACACCTTC | CATSDSSGGAYGYTF
TRBD2 | TRBJ2-3 | TRBV15 | . | TGTGCCACCAGCAGATCGACGCTAGGACTAGCGGGGGGAGATACGCAGTATTTT | CATSRSTLGLAGGDTQYF
. | TRBJ2-1 | TRBV13 | . | TGTGCCACCCGCGAGGGGGGGATTCAGGATGAGCAGTTCTTC | CATREGGIQDEQFF
. | TRBJ1-5 | TRBV6-1 | . | TGTGCCAGCAGTGAATGGTATAGGGGTAATGATCAGCCCCAGCATTTT | CASSEWYRGNDQPQHF
. | TRBJ2-1 | TRBV27 | . | TGTGCCAGCAGTTCTATGGGGCCCCTCAATGAGCAGTTCTTC | CASSSMGPLNEQFF
. | TRBJ1-5 | TRBV10-3 | . | TGTGCCATCAGTGAAGAACGGGTCAATCAGCCCCAGCATTTT | CAISEERVNQPQHF
TRBD1 | TRBJ1-5 | TRBV9 | . | TGTGCCAGCAGCGTACTCGGAGGACAGGGGATGAGCAATCAGCCCCAGCATTTT | CASSVLGGQGMSNQPQHF
. | TRBJ1-1 | TRBV11-2 | . | TGTGCCAGCAGCAATCCCACACGGAGCGGTCGTGCTGAAGCTTTCTTT | CASSNPTRSGRAEAFF
TRBD2 | TRBJ2-3 | TRBV19 | . | TGTGCCAGTAGTATCTTGCGGGGGATCAATGCCCCAGATACGCAGTATTTT | CASSILRGINAPDTQYF
. | TRBJ2-3 | TRBV11-2 | . | TGTGCCAGCAGCTTTCTCGCGGGGGCCTCCTGTTGTACAGATACGCAGTATTTT | CASSFLAGASCCTDTQYF
. | TRBJ2-7 | TRBV5-1 | . | TGCGCCAGCAGCTTGGGGCGGGTAAACTACGAGCAGTACTTC | CASSLGRVNYEQYF